This TCR beta chain was captured in a study of cytomegalovirus exposure and HLA in healthy donors. Germline lookup yields CDR1 KGHSH and CDR2 LQKENI. With 5 bases removed from V and 10 bases from J, the gap between germline ends came to 18 bases. This CDR3 is 14 amino acids long. Broader study findings: Across all donors, roughly uniform sequencing depth was an assumption of the presence/absence analyses.

A note on this clone: Its antigen remains unidentified.

Likely unrecorded immune exposures existed in these nominally healthy donors. Researchers ran the PCR with 60 Vbeta and 13 Jbeta primers. The table came from immunoSEQ multiplex PCR; TCRdb's copy has only in-frame clones and leaves some out. The sample holds over 95,000 clones, around 73% seen once. V is TRBV18 and J is TRBJ1-3; maybe TRBD1 (6 bases). The receptor's source is a man aged 40-49 years in good health and CMV-seronegative. Material for sequencing was PBMCs. This CDR3 reads CASSSLSDQGTIYF. CDR3 sequence (DNA): TGTGCCAGCTCATCCCTCAGCGATCAGGGGACCATATATTTT.